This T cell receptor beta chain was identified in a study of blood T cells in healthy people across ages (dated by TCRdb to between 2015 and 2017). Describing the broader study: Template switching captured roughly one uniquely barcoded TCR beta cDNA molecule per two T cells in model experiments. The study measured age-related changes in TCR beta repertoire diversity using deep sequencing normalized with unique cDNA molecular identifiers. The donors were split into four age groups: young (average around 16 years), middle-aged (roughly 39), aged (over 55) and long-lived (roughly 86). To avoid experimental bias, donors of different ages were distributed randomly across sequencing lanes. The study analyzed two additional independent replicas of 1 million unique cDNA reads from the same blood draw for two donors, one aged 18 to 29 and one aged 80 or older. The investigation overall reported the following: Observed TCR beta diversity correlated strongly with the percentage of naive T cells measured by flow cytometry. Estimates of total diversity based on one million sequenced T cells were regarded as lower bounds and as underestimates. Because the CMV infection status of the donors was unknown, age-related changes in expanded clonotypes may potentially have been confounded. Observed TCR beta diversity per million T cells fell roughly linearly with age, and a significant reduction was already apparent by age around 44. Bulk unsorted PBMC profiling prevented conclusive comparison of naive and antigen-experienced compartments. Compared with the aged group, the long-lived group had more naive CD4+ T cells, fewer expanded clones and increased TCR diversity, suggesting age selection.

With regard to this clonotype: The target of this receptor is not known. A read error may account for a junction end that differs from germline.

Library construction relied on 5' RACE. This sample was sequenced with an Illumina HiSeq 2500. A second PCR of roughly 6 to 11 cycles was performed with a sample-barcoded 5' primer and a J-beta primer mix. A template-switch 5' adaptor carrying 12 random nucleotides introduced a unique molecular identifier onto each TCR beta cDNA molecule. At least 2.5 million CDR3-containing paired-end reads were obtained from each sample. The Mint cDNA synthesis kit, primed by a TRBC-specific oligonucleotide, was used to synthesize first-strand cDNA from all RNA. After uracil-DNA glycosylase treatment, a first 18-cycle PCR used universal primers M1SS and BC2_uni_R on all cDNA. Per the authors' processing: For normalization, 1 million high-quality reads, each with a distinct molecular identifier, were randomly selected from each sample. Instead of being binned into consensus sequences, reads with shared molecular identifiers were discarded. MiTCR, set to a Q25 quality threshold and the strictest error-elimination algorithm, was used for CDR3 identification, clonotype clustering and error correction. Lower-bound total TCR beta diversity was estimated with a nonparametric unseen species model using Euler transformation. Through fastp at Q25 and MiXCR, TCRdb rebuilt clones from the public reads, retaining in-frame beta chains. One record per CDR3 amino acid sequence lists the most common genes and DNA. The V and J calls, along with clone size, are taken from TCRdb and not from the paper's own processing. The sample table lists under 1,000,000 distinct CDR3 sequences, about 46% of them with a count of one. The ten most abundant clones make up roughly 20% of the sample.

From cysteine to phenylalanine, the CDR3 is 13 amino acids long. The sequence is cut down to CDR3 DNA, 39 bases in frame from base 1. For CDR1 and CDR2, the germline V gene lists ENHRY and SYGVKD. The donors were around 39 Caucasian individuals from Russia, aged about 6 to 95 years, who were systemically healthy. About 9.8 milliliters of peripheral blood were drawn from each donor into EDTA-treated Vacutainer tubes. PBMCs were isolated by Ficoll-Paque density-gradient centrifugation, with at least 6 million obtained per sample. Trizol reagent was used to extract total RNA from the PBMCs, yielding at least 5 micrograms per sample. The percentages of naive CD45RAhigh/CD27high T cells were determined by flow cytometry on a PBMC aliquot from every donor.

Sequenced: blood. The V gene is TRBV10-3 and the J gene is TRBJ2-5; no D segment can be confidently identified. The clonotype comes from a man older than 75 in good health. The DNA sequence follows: TGTGCCGTCAGTGAATCCAGCCAAGAGACCCAGTACTTC. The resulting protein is CAVSESSQETQYF.